This TCR beta chain is drawn from a study of T cells in women clearing cervical HPV infection. Whole-study results and caveats: CIN3+ cases had significantly higher TCR repertoire richness than controls, but evenness did not differ.

Germline V CDR1 and CDR2: GTSNPN, SVGIG (reference sequence). The CDR3 runs to 13 residues. A note on this clone: The antigen is unknown. Read data end 3 residues before the CDR3 end; the end is taken from the germline J gene.

The method was immunoSEQ multiplex PCR; TCRdb's version includes in-frame clones alone and lacks a portion of them. This table lists about 14,000 clones. The clonotype was recovered from a woman aged 18 to 75 with a cervical HPV16 infection that either progressed to CIN3+ or cleared (not recorded which). The sample comprised blood buffy coat. The rearrangement uses TRBV30 and TRBJ1-2, with 7 bases fitting TRBD1. The CDR3 DNA, read in part, is TGTGCCTGGAGACTGACAGGGTCGGATACC. Translation gives CAWRLTGSDT. The full CDR3 is CAWRLTGSDTYTF.